This TCR beta chain originates from a study of T cell responses to AZD1222 COVID-19 vaccine. About the study: Whether given at about 4 or about 12 weeks, second doses were pooled. Study-wide points: Among vaccine-associated CD4 TCRs, coverage spanned spike, with dominance at 160-218 and 743-854. Donors in the cohort were predominantly white British and more often female, and clonal diversity was possibly underestimated.

About this clone itself: Its target is unknown.

CDR1 SGHDT and CDR2 YYEEEE come from the germline V gene. V was shortened by 3 bases and J by 2 bases, with 12 bases between the two germline ends. This CDR3 has 14 amino acids. Assay: immunoSEQ multiplex PCR; the TCRdb copy retains only in-frame clones and omits some. This table has some 160,000 clones, roughly 93% appearing once. The specimen comprised peripheral blood, sampled on day 0 of AZD1222 vaccination. The clonotype was recovered from an adult in good health. The V call is TRBV5-6, the J call TRBJ2-7; possible D gene TRBD1, 6 bases. The DNA for the CDR3 is TGTGCCAGCAGCTCACAGGGTGTTACCTACGAGCAGTACTTC. It specifies CASSSQGVTYEQYF.